These 6 T cell receptor beta chains came from one sample sequenced in a study of blood T cell repertoires in COVID-19. Clones were read by immunoSEQ multiplex PCR, and TCRdb kept only the in-frame ones, dropping some. The sample has approximately 500,000 clones, over 75% seen once. Sample: PBMCs or T cells enriched from blood (not recorded which). The source is a middle-aged woman who had recovered from COVID-19.

CDR3 sequence: CASSSPDAEDTQYF. The CDR3, as DNA: TGTGCCAGCAGCTCCCCAGACGCGGAGGATACGCAGTATTTT. The V and J genes are TRBV7-9 and TRBJ2-3; D unresolved. V was clipped by 4 bases and J by 6 bases, with 14 bases between them. This CDR3 has 14 amino acids. Germline CDR1 reads SEHNR; CDR2 reads FQNEAQ (reference sequence). Using reference TRBV7-9 and TRBJ2-3 for the parts outside the CDR3, the full variable domain is DTGVSQNPRHKITKRGQNVTFRCDPISEHNRLYWYRQTLGQGPEFLTYFQNEAQLEKSRLLSDRFSAERPKGSFSTLEIQRTEQGDSAMYLCASSSPDAEDTQYFGPGTRLTVL.

The rearrangement joins TRBV5-4 to TRBJ2-7; 10 nucleotides line up with TRBD1. The CDR3 contains 15 residues. The germline V gene encodes CDR1 SGHNT and CDR2 YYREEE (reference sequence). Losses at the gene ends were 0 bases for V and 5 bases for J; bases not matched to a gene: 5. The CDR3 DNA reads as TGTGCCAGCAGCTTGGGGGGGACAGGGGCCAACGAGCAGTACTTC. It translates to CASSLGGTGANEQYF.

The V gene is TRBV15, the J gene TRBJ2-5, with D tentatively TRBD2 (5 bases). The CDR3 runs 15 residues. The germline V and J ends were trimmed by 0 bases and 1 base, with 9 bases remaining between them. Germline V CDR1 and CDR2: LNHNV, YYDKDF (reference sequence). Here the CDR3 DNA reads TGTGCCACCAGCAGAGATGCCGGACTCCAAGAGACCCAGTACTTC. Translated: CATSRDAGLQETQYF.

The rearrangement links TRBV10-3 to TRBJ1-1, with 7 bases fitting TRBD1. Germline V lookup: CDR1 ENHRY, CDR2 SYGVKD. The V gene end was trimmed by 4 bases and the J gene end by 5 bases; junction bases not matched to a gene: 7. The CDR3 is 14 residues long. As DNA, the CDR3 is TGTGCCATCAGTGGCACAGGGGTGGGGACTGAAGCTTTCTTT. The encoded protein is CAISGTGVGTEAFF.

The chain links TRBV2 to TRBJ1-2; 7 nucleotides agree with TRBD1. From germline, CDR1 is SNHLY and CDR2 FYNNEI. V gave up 7 bases and J gave up 4 bases; unmatched junction bases: 6. This CDR3 is built from 13 residues. As DNA, the CDR3 is TGTGCCAGCATCATAGGGGGCGCCTATGGCTACACCTTC. It translates to CASIIGGAYGYTF.

The rearrangement links TRBV7-9 to TRBJ2-1; TRBD2 matches 9 bases. The CDR3 has 15 residues. V dropped 6 bases and J dropped 6; count of bases not matched to a gene: 9. Germline values: CDR1 SEHNR, CDR2 FQNEAQ (reference sequence). CDR3 DNA: TGTGCCAGCAGTCCCAGCGGGAGGACGGGCAATGAGCAGTTCTTC. Translating gives CASSPSGRTGNEQFF.